The 29 T cell receptor beta chains given below trace back to one sample, sequenced in a study of shared clonotypes between healthy human individuals. Measured with immunoSEQ multiplex PCR; TCRdb has only the in-frame clones, and not every one. The sample yields about 1.5 million clones, 95% to 99% seen once. Sequenced sample: naive CD4+ T cells sorted from blood. Stated subset: CD45RA+ positively selected. Receptors originate from a man in his thirties or forties in good health.

This rearrangement joins TRBV5-4 to TRBJ1-2, with TRBD1 as a possible D gene (5 bases). The length of the CDR3 is 15 residues. V was pared by 4 bases and J by 5 bases, with 18 bases between. Germline assignment: CDR1 SGHNT and CDR2 YYREEE (reference sequence). Written as DNA, the CDR3 is TGTGCCAGCAGCAACTCCGGGACCAAAGGATATGGCTACACCTTC. Amino acids: CASSNSGTKGYGYTF. Using reference TRBV5-4 and TRBJ1-2 for the parts outside the CDR3, the full variable domain is ETGVTQSPTHLIKTRGQQVTLRCSSQSGHNTVSWYQQALGQGPQFIFQYYREEENGRGNFPPRFSGLQFPNYSSELNVNALELDDSALYLCASSNSGTKGYGYTFGSGTRLTVV.

The V and J genes are TRBV5-4 and TRBJ2-4, with a weak D call TRBD2 (5 bases). V gave up 4 bases and J gave up 1 base, with 9 bases separating them. Germline assignment: CDR1 SGHNT and CDR2 YYREEE (reference sequence). CDR3 length: 14 amino acids. The CDR3 nucleotides are TGTGCCAGCAGCCCCGGCGGGGCCAAAAACATTCAGTACTTC. Translating it yields CASSPGGAKNIQYF.

This rearrangement joins TRBV10-2 to TRBJ2-5; D is perhaps TRBD2 (5 bases). Trimming left V 6 bases short and J 3 bases short, with 8 bases between. The CDR3 spans 12 residues. CDR1 is WSHSY and CDR2 is SAAADI in the germline V gene. Here the CDR3 reads CASRRREETQYF. The CDR3 DNA sequence: TGCGCCAGCAGGCGGCGGGAAGAGACCCAGTACTTC.

The chain is built from TRBV19 and TRBJ1-5; D may be TRBD1 (5 bases). Trimming took off 7 bases at V and 6 bases at J, with 13 bases between the two ends. The germline V gene has CDR1 LNHDA and CDR2 SQIVND (reference sequence). The CDR3 length is 13 residues. The CDR3 sequence: CASTMGLPQPQHF. In DNA form, the CDR3 reads TGTGCCAGTACCATGGGACTACCTCAGCCCCAGCATTTT.

The chain uses TRBV11-2 and TRBJ1-4; TRBD1 might be the D (6 bases). Trimming cost V 5 bases and J 7 bases, with 20 bases left between them. Germline V gene lookup returns CDR1 SGHAT and CDR2 FQNNGV. The CDR3 loop spans 16 amino acids. The DNA for the CDR3 is TGTGCCAGCAGCGCCATAGCGGGGGCGTTGGGTGAAAAACTGTTTTTT. Protein: CASSAIAGALGEKLFF. Looking up the rest from reference TRBV11-2 and TRBJ1-4 gives the full variable domain: EAGVAQSPRYKIIEKRQSVAFWCNPISGHATLYWYQQILGQGPKLLIQFQNNGVVDDSQLPKDRFSAERLKGVDSTLKIQPAKLEDSAVYLCASSAIAGALGEKLFFGSGTQLSVL.

The count of this clone is one. The chain recombines TRBV7-2 with TRBJ2-5; D uncertain. Between the trimmed V and J ends, which lost 3 bases and 5 bases, there was a span of 10 bases. CDR3 size: 13 residues. CDR1 and CDR2 (germline): SGHTA, FQGNSA. CDR3 bases: TGTGCCAGCAGCTTCTTGGAAGGGGAGACCCAGTACTTC. Amino acids: CASSFLEGETQYF.

With regard to this clone: Distinct nucleotide sequences in the sample also encode this CDR3. The V call is TRBV5-1, the J call TRBJ1-1; TRBD1 matches at 8 bases. Germline V lookup: CDR1 SGHRS, CDR2 YFSETQ. The junction had 3 bases not matched to a gene; V was cut back by 4 bases and J by 1 base. The length of the CDR3 is 14 residues. The CDR3 sequence: CASSLDRGNTEAFF. The DNA for the CDR3 is TGCGCCAGCAGCCTAGACAGGGGGAACACTGAAGCTTTCTTT.

Of note for this clone: The sample contains more than one DNA sequence encoding this CDR3. The V gene is TRBV5-1, the J gene TRBJ2-3; 7 positions agree with TRBD1. Germline loops: CDR1 SGHRS, CDR2 YFSETQ. This CDR3 contains 14 residues. With 0 bases clipped from V and 4 bases from J, the junction kept 2 bases outside the gene matches. The CDR3 DNA follows: TGCGCCAGCAGCTTGGGACAGGGTTCAGATACGCAGTATTTT. The encoded protein is CASSLGQGSDTQYF. The variable domain in full, completed from reference TRBV5-1 and TRBJ2-3, reads KAGVTQTPRYLIKTRGQQVTLSCSPISGHRSVSWYQQTPGQGLQFLFEYFSETQRNKGNFPGRFSGRQFSNSRSEMNVSTLELGDSALYLCASSLGQGSDTQYFGPGTRLTVL.

The chain uses TRBV28 and TRBJ2-1; 9 bases map to TRBD2. The junction had 11 bases not matched to a gene; V was cut back by 5 bases and J by 6 bases. CDR3 size: 16 residues. Germline values: CDR1 MDHEN, CDR2 SYDVKM. CDR3 DNA: TGTGCCAGCAGTCCCTCCGGCGGGAGGGGTGGCAATGAGCAGTTCTTC. As protein: CASSPSGGRGGNEQFF.

J is TRBJ2-7 and V is TRBV5-1; 7 nucleotides match TRBD1. The CDR3 covers 14 residues. The V segment lost 5 bases and the J segment 0 bases; nucleotides outside the gene matches: 5. CDR1 is SGHRS and CDR2 is YFSETQ in the germline V gene. The CDR3 reads CASRAWTGSYEQYF. CDR3 nucleotides: TGCGCCAGCAGAGCTTGGACAGGCTCCTACGAGCAGTACTTC.

The genes are TRBV5-8 and TRBJ2-2; no clear D gene. Deletions cut 0 bases from V and 1 base from J, with 4 bases between. Germline CDR1 is SGHTS and CDR2 is YDEGEE. This CDR3 contains 14 residues. The CDR3 DNA is TGTGCCAGCAGCTTGGTACAGAACACCGGGGAGCTGTTTTTT. This translates into CASSLVQNTGELFF.

The chain combines TRBV4-2 with TRBJ2-7; 13 positions agree with TRBD2. CDR1 is LGHNA, CDR2 YNFKEQ, per germline. The CDR3 runs to 16 residues. V was clipped by 2 bases and J by 4 bases; unmatched bases: 5. As DNA, the CDR3 is TGTGCCAGCAGCCAAAGGACTAGCGGGAGATTGTACGAGCAGTACTTC. Amino acids: CASSQRTSGRLYEQYF.

This sequence joins TRBV28 and TRBJ1-1; D possibly corresponds to TRBD1 (5 bases). The germline gives CDR1 MDHEN, CDR2 SYDVKM. V dropped 5 bases and J dropped 6 bases, with 19 bases sitting between them. This CDR3 contains 15 residues. CDR3 sequence reads: CASSPRTRVNPEAFF. Here the CDR3 DNA reads TGTGCCAGCAGTCCCCGGACACGGGTTAACCCTGAAGCTTTCTTT.

This chain joins TRBV14 and TRBJ2-5; no clear D. Per germline, CDR1 SGHDN and CDR2 FVKESK. The CDR3 runs 15 residues. V lost 3 bases, J lost 5 bases, and 16 bases lay in between. The CDR3 protein is CASSHGPPLGETQYF. CDR3 sequence (DNA): TGTGCCAGCAGCCACGGGCCGCCACTCGGGGAGACCCAGTACTTC.

The CDR3, as DNA: TGTGCCAGTGCCGCGGTGGGGTACGAGCAGTACTTC. Amino acid sequence: CASAAVGYEQYF. This chain uses TRBV19 with TRBJ2-7, with D hard to call. The CDR3 loop spans 12 amino acids. The V end lost 8 bases, the J end lost 4 bases, and 12 bases lay between the germline ends. Germline CDR1 reads LNHDA; CDR2 reads SQIVND (reference sequence).

This chain uses TRBV28 with TRBJ1-2; TRBD1 might be the D (6 bases). Trimming left V 6 bases short and J 4 bases short, with 12 bases between. CDR1 and CDR2 (germline): MDHEN, SYDVKM. The CDR3 runs 13 residues. This chain's CDR3 is CASRRGTSYGYTF. The CDR3 DNA reads as TGTGCCAGCAGACGCGGGACATCCTATGGCTACACCTTC.

The rearrangement joins TRBV7-9 to TRBJ2-5; 7 bases map to TRBD1. V lost 7 bases and J lost 2; bases outside the gene matches: 7. Germline V gene sequence: CDR1 SEHNR, CDR2 FQNEAQ (reference sequence). The CDR3 totals 14 residues. CDR3 amino acids: CASNKGTAQETQYF. CDR3 DNA: TGTGCCAGCAACAAAGGGACAGCACAAGAGACCCAGTACTTC.

J is TRBJ2-2 and V is TRBV6-5; 7 bases fit TRBD1. V shed 6 bases, J shed 6 bases, and the junction held 1 base outside the gene matches. There are 12 residues in the CDR3. The germline V gene has CDR1 MNHEY and CDR2 SVGAGI. The CDR3 sequence: CASRTGPGELFF. In nucleotides, the CDR3 is TGTGCCAGCAGGACAGGGCCCGGGGAGCTGTTTTTT.

The rearrangement joins TRBV18 to TRBJ1-4, with TRBD1 identical over 7 bases. This CDR3 region has 16 residues. CDR1 and CDR2 from the germline V gene are KGHSH and LQKENI. V lost 3 bases, J lost 6 bases, and 10 bases stayed unmatched. CDR3 amino acids: CASSPLTGARDEKLFF. DNA of the CDR3: TGTGCCAGCTCACCTTTAACAGGGGCCCGGGATGAAAAACTGTTTTTT.

The rearrangement joins TRBV18 to TRBJ2-3; D remains unclear. Germline loops: CDR1 KGHSH, CDR2 LQKENI. The CDR3 extends over 12 amino acids. The V end was cut by 6 bases, the J end by 2 bases, with 6 bases between. CDR3 sequence (DNA): TGTGCCAGCTCGAGCCTCACAGATACGCAGTATTTT. It translates to CASSSLTDTQYF.

The chain joins TRBV7-7 to TRBJ2-7, with no clear D. V lost 0 bases and J lost 6, with 3 bases in between. The germline V gene encodes CDR1 SSHAT and CDR2 FNYEAQ (reference sequence). The CDR3 contains 11 residues. CDR3 sequence (DNA): TGTGCCAGCAGCTTAGCGGGCGAGCAGTACTTC. Its protein is CASSLAGEQYF.

The chain carries TRBV5-1 and TRBJ2-5; D not certain. The CDR3 loop spans 15 amino acids. Trimming stripped 0 bases from V and 1 base from J, with 10 bases between. Germline CDR1 is SGHRS and CDR2 is YFSETQ. The CDR3 sequence is CASSLGSKGQETQYF. CDR3 DNA: TGCGCCAGCAGCTTGGGTTCTAAGGGCCAAGAGACCCAGTACTTC.

The V gene is TRBV7-2, the J gene TRBJ2-1, with D possibly called TRBD1 or TRBD2 (5 bases each). V was pared by 8 bases and J by 0 bases, with 8 bases between. CDR3 size: 13 residues. The germline V gene encodes CDR1 SGHTA and CDR2 FQGNSA. CDR3 coding DNA: TGTGCCAGCGGGACCCCCTCCTACAATGAGCAGTTCTTC. This gives the protein CASGTPSYNEQFF.

Comment on this clone: The same CDR3 also results from other DNA sequences found in this sample. This CDR3 reads CASSRGLGGSGNTIYF. CDR3 sequence (DNA): TGTGCCAGCTCACGGGGCCTGGGGGGCTCTGGAAACACCATATATTTT. The rearrangement joins TRBV18 to TRBJ1-3, with D perhaps TRBD1 (5 bases). Trimming shortened V by 4 bases and J by 0 bases, and 13 bases separated the two germline ends. The CDR3 length is 16 residues. Germline V CDR1 and CDR2: KGHSH, LQKENI.

The chain links TRBV5-1 to TRBJ2-1, with 12 bases fitting TRBD2. CDR3 size: 20 residues. Unmatched junction bases numbered 14, after V lost 4 bases and J lost 0 bases. Germline CDR1 SGHRS, CDR2 YFSETQ. CDR3 DNA: TGCGCCAGCAGCCAGGGTGTGGGACTAGCGGGTGCCAGCTCCTACAATGAGCAGTTCTTC. Amino acids: CASSQGVGLAGASSYNEQFF.

The chain uses TRBV15 and TRBJ1-5, with D maybe TRBD1 (6 bases). The CDR3 runs to 16 residues. V was trimmed by 0 bases and J by 0 bases, leaving 9 bases between them. Germline-derived CDR1 and CDR2 are LNHNV and YYDKDF (reference sequence). The CDR3 bases are TGTGCCACCAGCAGAGAAGGGGGGGGTAGCAATCAGCCCCAGCATTTT. Its protein product is CATSREGGGSNQPQHF. The variable domain in full, with the rest retrieved from reference TRBV15 and TRBJ1-5, is DAMVIQNPRYQVTQFGKPVTLSCSQTLNHNVMYWYQQKSSQAPKLLFHYYDKDFNNEADTPDNFQSRRPNTSFCFLDIRSPGLGDTAMYLCATSREGGGSNQPQHFGDGTRLSIL.

The rearrangement joins TRBV9 to TRBJ2-1; 7 positions match TRBD1. J lost 4 bases, V lost 2 bases, and 6 bases had no gene match. This CDR3 spans 15 amino acids. The germline CDR1 and CDR2 sequences are SGDLS and YYNGEE. CDR3 DNA: TGTGCCAGCAGCGTTGGACAGGAGATATACAATGAGCAGTTCTTC. Its protein is CASSVGQEIYNEQFF. Filled out from reference TRBV9 and TRBJ2-1, the complete variable domain reads DSGVTQTPKHLITATGQRVTLRCSPRSGDLSVYWYQQSLDQGLQFLIQYYNGEERAKGNILERFSAQQFPDLHSELNLSSLELGDSALYFCASSVGQEIYNEQFFGPGTRLTVL.

This clone was seen just once. The J gene is TRBJ1-2, the V gene TRBV5-1; weak D call: TRBD1 (6 bases). The germline gives CDR1 SGHRS, CDR2 YFSETQ. Deletions cut 0 bases from V and 3 bases from J, with 18 bases between. This CDR3 contains 17 residues. CDR3: CASSLDSGGRRDYGYTF. CDR3 nucleotide sequence: TGCGCCAGCAGCTTGGACTCCGGGGGCCGGCGGGACTATGGCTACACCTTC.

V gene TRBV5-1 combines with J gene TRBJ2-7; TRBD1 might be the D (6 bases). The CDR3 has 14 amino acids. Germline V gene data show CDR1 as SGHRS and CDR2 as YFSETQ. Trimming stripped 3 bases from V and 5 bases from J, with 15 bases between. CDR3 bases: TGCGCCAGCAGCTCAGGGGAGATACTCAACGAGCAGTACTTC. Its translation is CASSSGEILNEQYF. Complete variable domain (other parts from reference TRBV5-1 and TRBJ2-7): KAGVTQTPRYLIKTRGQQVTLSCSPISGHRSVSWYQQTPGQGLQFLFEYFSETQRNKGNFPGRFSGRQFSNSRSEMNVSTLELGDSALYLCASSSGEILNEQYFGPGTRLTVT.